The next 10 T cell receptor beta chains were all read from a single sample in a study of CXCR3-negative and CXCR3-positive naive CD8 T cells. The libraries of TRB cDNA were prepared using 5' RACE with UMI labels. One entry per CDR3 protein, without DNA, is what TCRdb gives after re-calling the 5' RACE reads. This sample's clone table lists around 63,000 distinct CDR3 sequences. Study-wide findings and caveats: Naive cells that were CXCR3-positive had more hydrophobic TRB CDR3s (compared with CXCR3-negative naive cells).

The antigens these receptors bind are not known. What was sequenced was naive CXCR3+ CD8+ T cells from blood. Sample subset: CD45RO-CCR7+CD27+CD95- naive CD8+ T cells expressing CXCR3 (TNR3+). The origin of the receptors is a human donor in good health. Some clones in this sample may be carry-over from other donors' samples.

V gene TRBV7-9 combines with J gene TRBJ2-7; the TCRdb call, TRBD2, lacks DNA for checking. The CDR3 covers 14 residues. Germline V gene sequence: CDR1 SEHNR, CDR2 FQNEAQ (reference sequence). The CDR3 loop reads CASSPREAGYEQYF.

This chain connects TRBV7-9 to TRBJ1-2. The CDR3 totals 13 residues. Germline assignment: CDR1 SEHNR and CDR2 FQNEAQ (reference sequence). Here the CDR3 reads CASRRPSTMALTF.

The rearrangement links TRBV29-1 to TRBJ1-2; without DNA, the TCRdb call of TRBD1 cannot be checked. The CDR3 has 15 amino acids. The germline V gene has CDR1 SQVTM and CDR2 ANQGSEA. This chain's CDR3 is CSVTLGQSAYYGYTF.

The J gene is TRBJ2-2, the V gene TRBV4-1. This CDR3 is built from 16 residues. In germline, CDR1 is MGHRA, CDR2 YSYEKL. CDR3 residues: CASSQGAGGNTGELFF.

Judged by frequency, this clonotype is medium-sized. This chain connects TRBV29-1 to TRBJ2-1; TCRdb outputs TRBD2, but without DNA this stays unchecked. The CDR3 is 14 amino acids. Looked up from germline, CDR1 is SQVTM and CDR2 is ANQGSEA. The CDR3 sequence: CSVVMREGRNEQFF.

The chain couples TRBV29-1 to TRBJ2-7; TCRdb gives TRBD1 as the D gene, but with no DNA this cannot be confirmed. Germline CDR1 SQVTM, CDR2 ANQGSEA. The CDR3 has 14 residues. This CDR3 is CSVTGTGESYEQYF.

The chain links TRBV29-1 to TRBJ1-1; as DNA is missing, the TRBD1 call by TCRdb cannot be tested. CDR1 and CDR2 (germline): SQVTM, ANQGSEA. The CDR3 consists of 15 residues. The CDR3 reads CSVGDRGRMNTEAFF.

This chain joins TRBV7-9 and TRBJ1-1. The V gene's germline CDR1 is SEHNR and CDR2 FQNEAQ (reference sequence). The CDR3 spans 14 residues. The CDR3 reads CASTIGGLNTEAFF.

This chain joins TRBV7-6 and TRBJ1-4. The CDR3 sequence is 17 residues long. Germline V CDR1 and CDR2: SGHVS, FNYEAQ. The CDR3 reads CASSPRGSEGTNERLFF.

The gene calls are TRBV29-1 and TRBJ2-3; the D call of TRBD2 rests on TCRdb alone, since no DNA is present to check it. This CDR3 spans 14 amino acids. Germline V CDR1 and CDR2: SQVTM, ANQGSEA. CDR3 residues: CSVYLVTKTDTQYF.